This TCR beta chain was recovered during a study of cytomegalovirus exposure and HLA in healthy donors. General study points: By a later analysis, the bulk of CMV-associated TCR beta chains appeared HLA-restricted. Excluded were some V segments that proved indistinguishable, including TRBV6-2 and TRBV6-3. An observed cluster of highly shared sequence variants was recorded as a likely sequencing artifact. More than 150 TCR beta chains were listed as cytomegalovirus-associated.

The CDR3 has 16 amino acids. V lost 7 bases to trimming and J lost 5 bases; unmatched junction nucleotides: 13. Germline CDR1 is LNHDA and CDR2 is SQIVND (reference sequence). The primer mix had 60 Vbeta and 13 Jbeta primers. The protocol was immunoSEQ multiplex PCR, while the TCRdb copy is restricted to in-frame clones and leaves out a portion. The sample contains around 120,000 clones, roughly four fifths of which appear only once. Details on this clone: Its cognate antigen is unknown.

Sequenced sample: PBMCs. This TCR was sampled from a woman aged 40 to 50 in good health and CMV-seropositive. The rearrangement uses TRBV19 and TRBJ2-1; 8 bases map to TRBD1. DNA for the CDR3: TGTGCCAGTACCTTAGAAGGGGACAGGCGCCACAATGAGCAGTTCTTC. Translation gives CASTLEGDRRHNEQFF.